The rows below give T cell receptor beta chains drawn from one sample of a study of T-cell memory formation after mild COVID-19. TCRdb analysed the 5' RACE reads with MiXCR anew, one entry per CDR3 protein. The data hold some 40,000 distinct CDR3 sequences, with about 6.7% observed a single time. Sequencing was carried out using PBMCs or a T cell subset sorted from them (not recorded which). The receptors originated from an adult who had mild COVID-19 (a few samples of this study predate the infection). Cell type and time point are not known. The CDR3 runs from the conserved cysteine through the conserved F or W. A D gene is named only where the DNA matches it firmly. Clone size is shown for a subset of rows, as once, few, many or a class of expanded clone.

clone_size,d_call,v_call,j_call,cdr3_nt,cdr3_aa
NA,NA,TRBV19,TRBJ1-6,TGTGCCAGTAGTGGGACATCTATTTCACCCCTCCACTTT,CASSGTSISPLHF
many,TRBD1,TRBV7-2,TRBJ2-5,TGTGCCAGCAGCTTGGCCCAGGGGGCGGAGACCCAGTACTTC,CASSLAQGAETQYF
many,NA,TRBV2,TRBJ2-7,TGTGCCAGCGGCGGAGGGGCCGGCGTTACCTACGAGCAGTACTTC,CASGGGAGVTYEQYF
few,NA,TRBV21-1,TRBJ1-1,TGTGCCAGCAGCAAAAGTAAAAAGGGGGGGAACACTGAAGCTTTCTTT,CASSKSKKGGNTEAFF
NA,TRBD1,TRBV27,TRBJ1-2,TGTGCCAGCAGTTTCAGGGGGCTTAGACATGGCTACACCTTC,CASSFRGLRHGYTF
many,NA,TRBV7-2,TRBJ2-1,TGTGCCAGCAGCTTAGTTGGCGGAAACGACAATGAGCAGTTCTTC,CASSLVGGNDNEQFF
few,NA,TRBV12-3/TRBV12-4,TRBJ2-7,TGTGCCAGCAGTCTTAGGGCCCCTCGCGACGAGCAGTACTTC,CASSLRAPRDEQYF
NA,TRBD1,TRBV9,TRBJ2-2,TGTGCCAGCAGCGTACGAGGACAGGGAGCGAACACCGGGGAGCTGTTTTTT,CASSVRGQGANTGELFF
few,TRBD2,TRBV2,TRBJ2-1,TGTGCCAGCAGGAGGGGGACTAGCGGATACAATGAGCAGTTCTTC,CASRRGTSGYNEQFF
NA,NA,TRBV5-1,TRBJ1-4,TGCGCCAGCAGCCGGTCCTCCGGAAATGAAAAACTGTTTTTT,CASSRSSGNEKLFF
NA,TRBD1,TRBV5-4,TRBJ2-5,TGTGCCAGCAGCTTGGGGACAGGGAGGAGGGCCCAAGAGACCCAGTACTTC,CASSLGTGRRAQETQYF
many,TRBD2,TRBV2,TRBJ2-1,TGTGCCAGCAGTGTTAAGACTAGCGGGGGATACAATGAGCAGTTCTTC,CASSVKTSGGYNEQFF
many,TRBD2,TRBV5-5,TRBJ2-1,TGTGCCAGCAGCTCTGGACTAGCGGGAGGGCCGATTATCGATGAGCAGTTCTTC,CASSSGLAGGPIIDEQFF
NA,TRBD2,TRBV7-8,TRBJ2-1,TGTGCCAGCAGCCCGGGACTAGCGGGAGAACACGAGCAGTTCTTC,CASSPGLAGEHEQFF
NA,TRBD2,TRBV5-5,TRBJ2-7,TGTGCCAGAAGCCCGACTAGCGGGGGGGCCAAATACGAGCAGTACTTC,CARSPTSGGAKYEQYF
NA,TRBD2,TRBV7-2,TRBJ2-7,TGTGCCAGCAGCCCCCGGCGGGGGGGCCACAACGAGCAGTACTTC,CASSPRRGGHNEQYF
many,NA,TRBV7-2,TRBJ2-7,TGTGCCAGCAGCTTAGTTCGGTACGAGCAGTACTTC,CASSLVRYEQYF
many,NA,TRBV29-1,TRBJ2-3,TGCAGCGTCGAGATCAACCCCTCCACAGATACGCAGTATTTT,CSVEINPSTDTQYF
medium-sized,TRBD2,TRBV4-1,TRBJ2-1,TGCGCCAGCAGCCAGGGGACTAGCGGGGGGGCAAATGAGCAGTTCTTC,CASSQGTSGGANEQFF
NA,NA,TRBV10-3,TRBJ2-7,TGTGCCATCAGTGAGTGGCAAGACTCCTACGAGCAGTACTTC,CAISEWQDSYEQYF
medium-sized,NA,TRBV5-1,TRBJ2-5,TGCGCCAGCAGCCAAACGACCGGAGGAGAGACCCAGTACTTC,CASSQTTGGETQYF
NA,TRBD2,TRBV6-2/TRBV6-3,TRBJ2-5,TGTGCCAGCAGCTACCTACTCGGACTAGCGGGACGGTTACAGTACTTC,CASSYLLGLAGRLQYF
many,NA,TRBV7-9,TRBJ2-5,TGTGCCAGCAGCCTCTTTGAAGAGACCCAGTACTTC,CASSLFEETQYF
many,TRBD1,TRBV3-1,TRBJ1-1,TGTGCCAGCAGCCAGTTAGGGACAGGGGGCCCTGAAGCTTTCTTT,CASSQLGTGGPEAFF
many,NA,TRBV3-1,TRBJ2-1,TGTGCCAGCAGCCCTCAACAAGGGCGAGGTGAGCAGTTCTTC,CASSPQQGRGEQFF
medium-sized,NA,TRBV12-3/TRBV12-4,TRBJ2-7,TGTGCCAGCAGTTTAACCGGGACCCTGACTTCCTACGAGCAGTACTTC,CASSLTGTLTSYEQYF
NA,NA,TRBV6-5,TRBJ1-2,TGTGCCAGCAGTTACCAATCGGGGAAGTCGGGCGGCTACACCTTC,CASSYQSGKSGGYTF
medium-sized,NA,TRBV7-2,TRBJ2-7,TGTGCCAGCAGCTTAGTTGGGGGCGTCTACGAGCAGTACTTC,CASSLVGGVYEQYF
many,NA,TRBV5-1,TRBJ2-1,TGCGCCAGCAGCTTGGAACAGGCGGTCGGTTACAATGAGCAGTTCTTC,CASSLEQAVGYNEQFF
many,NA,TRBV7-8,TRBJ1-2,TGTGCCAGCAGCTTAGAGGGCAGGGCGAATACAAACTATGGCTACACCTTC,CASSLEGRANTNYGYTF
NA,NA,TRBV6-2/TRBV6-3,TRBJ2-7,TGTGCCAGCAGCGGCTGGGAGGGGGCTTCCTACGAGCAGTACTTC,CASSGWEGASYEQYF
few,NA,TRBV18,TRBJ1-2,TGTGCCAGCTCATCAGGACAGCGGAGTTCCCTCTATGGCTACACCTTC,CASSSGQRSSLYGYTF
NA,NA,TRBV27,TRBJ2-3,TGTGCCAGCAGTTTATTGGGGAAAGATACGCAGTATTTT,CASSLLGKDTQYF
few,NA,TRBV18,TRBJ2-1,TGTGCCAGCTCACCACCTACAGGGACCGATACCTACAATGAGCAGTTCTTC,CASSPPTGTDTYNEQFF
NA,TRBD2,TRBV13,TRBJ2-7,TGTGCCAGCAGAACTCGGCGGGAGCCCCTCGTTAGGCAGTACTTC,CASRTRREPLVRQYF
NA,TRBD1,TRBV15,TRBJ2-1,TGTGCCACCAGCAGAGTGAGGGGGCATGAGCAGTTCTTC,CATSRVRGHEQFF
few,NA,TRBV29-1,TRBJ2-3,TGCAGCGTTGAAGAAGGGGTTAAGGGCACAGATACGCAGTATTTT,CSVEEGVKGTDTQYF
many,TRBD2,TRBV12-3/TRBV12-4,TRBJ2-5,TGTGCCAGCAGTTATAACGGACTAGCGGAAGAGACCCAGTACTTC,CASSYNGLAEETQYF
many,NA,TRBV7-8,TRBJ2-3,TGTGCCAGCACCGACGGGGGTTCCTTAGATACGCAGTATTTT,CASTDGGSLDTQYF
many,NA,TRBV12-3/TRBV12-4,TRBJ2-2,TGTGCCAGCAGTTCGGAAGGGGGCACCGGGGAGCTGTTTTTT,CASSSEGGTGELFF
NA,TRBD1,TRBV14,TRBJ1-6,TGTGCCAGCAGCCATGGTTCGACAGGGGTATACTCACCCCTCCACTTT,CASSHGSTGVYSPLHF
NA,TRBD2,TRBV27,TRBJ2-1,TGTGCCACCAGAGGTGGGACTAGCGGGGGGCGCAATGAGCAGTTCTTC,CATRGGTSGGRNEQFF
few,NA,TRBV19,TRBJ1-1,TGTGCCAGTATACCCCCGGGCCGACCTTCAGGAGCTTTCTTT,CASIPPGRPSGAFF
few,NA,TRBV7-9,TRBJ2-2,TGTGCCAGCAGCCGGGGGACAAACACCGGGGAGCTGTTTTTT,CASSRGTNTGELFF
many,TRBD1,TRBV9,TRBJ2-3,TGTGCCAGCAGCCTAGGGGGCCTAGACACAGATACGCAGTATTTT,CASSLGGLDTDTQYF
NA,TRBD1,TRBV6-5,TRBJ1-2,TGTGCCAGCAGGCCCTCCGGGACAGGGGGCAGGTTTGGCTACACCTTC,CASRPSGTGGRFGYTF
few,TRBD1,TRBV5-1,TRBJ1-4,TGCGCCAGCAGCTTGGCCGACAGGGCAACTAATGAAAAACTGTTTTTT,CASSLADRATNEKLFF
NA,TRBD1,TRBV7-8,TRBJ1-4,TGTGCCAGCAGCTGGGACAGCGGTCATGAAAAACTGTTTTTT,CASSWDSGHEKLFF
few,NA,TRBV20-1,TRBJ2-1,TGCAGTGCTAGAGATGAGACAGTGAATGAGCAGTTCTTC,CSARDETVNEQFF
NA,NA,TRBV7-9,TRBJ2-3,TGTGCCAGCAGCCCTGTCCTGGGATCTGCAGATACGCAGTATTTT,CASSPVLGSADTQYF
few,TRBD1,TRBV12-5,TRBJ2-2,TGTGCTAGTGGTCTATGGACAGGGCCCACCGGGGAGCTGTTTTTT,CASGLWTGPTGELFF
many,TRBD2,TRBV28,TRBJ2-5,TGTGCCAGCAGTTTAGCGGGAGGGCCAGAGACCCAGTACTTC,CASSLAGGPETQYF